These T cell receptor beta chains were read from a single sample in a study of identical twins. Each CDR3 protein gets one entry after TCRdb re-called the 5' RACE reads with MiXCR. The data hold 100,000 to 110,000 distinct CDR3 sequences, with about 6.1% observed a single time. Sequenced: memory T cells sorted from blood. The origin of the receptors is a woman in her forties or fifties in good health. Each CDR3 is given without its conserved first and last residue. A D gene is named only where the DNA matches it firmly.

d_call j_call v_call cdr3_length cdr3_aa
TRBD2 TRBJ2-7 TRBV5-1 12 ASSSTSGSYEQY
. TRBJ2-7 TRBV7-3 12 ASSPGRASYEQY
TRBD1 TRBJ1-1 TRBV2 12 ASSHNRGKAEAF
. TRBJ1-5 TRBV2 12 ASTETGGVQPQH
TRBD1 TRBJ2-3 TRBV4-1 12 ASGVGTGTDTQY
. TRBJ2-3 TRBV11-3 10 ASSFTTDTQY
TRBD2 TRBJ2-1 TRBV7-2 13 ASSFGRSNYNEQF
TRBD1 TRBJ2-1 TRBV14 14 ASSQERWGQGTEQF
. TRBJ2-5 TRBV12-5 11 ASGPAEVETQY
TRBD1 TRBJ2-4 TRBV11-1 12 ASSFGQARDIQY
TRBD1 TRBJ1-6 TRBV12-3/TRBV12-4 12 ASSLQGAGSPLH
. TRBJ1-1 TRBV7-9 9 ASSLAHEAF
. TRBJ2-7 TRBV28 11 ASREGQGYEQY
. TRBJ2-2 TRBV12-3/TRBV12-4 15 ASSPRGGGSLTGELF
. TRBJ2-2 TRBV12-3/TRBV12-4 13 ASSLRAGVTGELF
. TRBJ2-1 TRBV19 12 ASRGDLNYNEQF
TRBD2 TRBJ2-5 TRBV3-1 16 ASRTTSGRSGIWETQY
. TRBJ1-1 TRBV5-1 12 ASSLELGDTEAF
. TRBJ1-6 TRBV15 11 ATSRDPQSPLH
. TRBJ1-1 TRBV19 10 ATREGNTEAF
TRBD2 TRBJ2-1 TRBV7-8 13 ASSLASGRSDEQF
. TRBJ2-5 TRBV12-3/TRBV12-4 13 ASSLRGRRGETQY
. TRBJ2-1 TRBV7-6 11 ASSPGTGTGQF
. TRBJ2-1 TRBV3-1 10 ASSQVAHEQF
. TRBJ1-2 TRBV2 11 ASSMIGNHGYT
TRBD1 TRBJ2-5 TRBV20-1 14 SARGTGTGGGETQY
TRBD2 TRBJ2-3 TRBV20-1 12 SARAGLATDTQY
TRBD2 TRBJ2-7 TRBV6-2/TRBV6-3 12 ASSYGTSAYEQY
TRBD2 TRBJ2-3 TRBV9 15 ASSATPGLAGGDTQY
TRBD1 TRBJ2-3 TRBV14 12 ASSQRGRADTQY
. TRBJ1-5 TRBV6-1 15 ASSFASGGASNQPQH
TRBD1 TRBJ1-1 TRBV6-6 11 AHATSGGGEAF
. TRBJ2-1 TRBV7-3 11 ASSQAGNNEQF
. TRBJ2-3 TRBV7-9 16 ASSSGKGRISSTDTQY
. TRBJ2-3 TRBV18 12 ASSPGEALYTQY
. TRBJ2-4 TRBV27 12 ASSSTGAKNIQY
. TRBJ1-6 TRBV19 13 ASSRVRSYNSPLH
. TRBJ2-5 TRBV29-1 9 SVEGGAGGH
. TRBJ1-3 TRBV30 9 AWTVGNTIY
TRBD1 TRBJ1-2 TRBV4-2 10 ASRQGARGYT
. TRBJ1-6 TRBV7-9 15 ASSSTGQSSYNSPLH
TRBD2 TRBJ2-1 TRBV12-3/TRBV12-4 14 ASSSVTSGLYNEQF
. TRBJ2-7 TRBV12-3/TRBV12-4 11 ASSLGGFREQY
. TRBJ1-5 TRBV12-3/TRBV12-4 12 ASSHTGSNQPQH
. TRBJ2-7 TRBV3-1 10 ASSQWGVEQY
. TRBJ2-7 TRBV10-1 14 ASKTFWLAGPYEQY
TRBD2 TRBJ2-1 TRBV29-1 20 SVEGASSGLAGVSVSYNEQF
TRBD2 TRBJ2-2 TRBV6-5 14 ASSYLQRENTGELF
TRBD1 TRBJ2-3 TRBV28 14 ASFGQGGGNPDTQY
TRBD1 TRBJ2-2 TRBV7-7 12 ASRETGGSGELF
. TRBJ2-3 TRBV24-1 14 ATSERSRGGTDTQY
. TRBJ1-1 TRBV10-3 12 AISESVDLTEAF
TRBD2 TRBJ2-1 TRBV20-1 14 SAPGLAGGSVHEQF
. TRBJ2-5 TRBV12-3/TRBV12-4 14 ASSPVRSSLRETQY